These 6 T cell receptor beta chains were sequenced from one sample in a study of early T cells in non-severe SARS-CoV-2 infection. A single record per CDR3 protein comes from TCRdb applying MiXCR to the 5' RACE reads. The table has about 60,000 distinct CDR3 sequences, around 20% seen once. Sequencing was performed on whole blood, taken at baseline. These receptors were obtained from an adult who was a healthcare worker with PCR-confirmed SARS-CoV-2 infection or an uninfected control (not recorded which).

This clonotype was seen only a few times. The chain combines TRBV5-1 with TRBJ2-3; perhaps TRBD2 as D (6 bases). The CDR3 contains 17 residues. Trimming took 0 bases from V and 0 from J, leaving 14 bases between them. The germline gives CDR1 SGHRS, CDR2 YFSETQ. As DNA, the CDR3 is TGCGCCAGCAGCTTGGGGAACGGAGGGGAGAGCACAGATACGCAGTATTTT. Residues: CASSLGNGGESTDTQYF.

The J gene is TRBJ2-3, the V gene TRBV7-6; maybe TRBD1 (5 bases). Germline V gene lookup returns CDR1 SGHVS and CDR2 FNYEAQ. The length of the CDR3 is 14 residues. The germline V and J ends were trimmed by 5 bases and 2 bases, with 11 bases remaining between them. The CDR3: CASSPRQTTDTQYF. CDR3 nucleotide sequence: TGTGCCAGCAGCCCTCGACAGACCACAGATACGCAGTATTTT.

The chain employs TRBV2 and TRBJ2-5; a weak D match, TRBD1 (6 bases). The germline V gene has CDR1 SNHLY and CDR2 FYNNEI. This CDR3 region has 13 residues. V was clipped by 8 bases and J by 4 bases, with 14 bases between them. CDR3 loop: CASSLARGETQYF. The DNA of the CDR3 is TGTGCCAGCTCCCTTGCCAGGGGAGAGACCCAGTACTTC.

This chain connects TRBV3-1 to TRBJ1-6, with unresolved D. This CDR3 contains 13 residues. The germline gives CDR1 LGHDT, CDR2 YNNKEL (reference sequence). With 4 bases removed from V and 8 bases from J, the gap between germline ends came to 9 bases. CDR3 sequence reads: CASSLASYSPLHF. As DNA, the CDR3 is TGTGCCAGCAGCCTGGCCTCATATTCACCCCTCCACTTT.

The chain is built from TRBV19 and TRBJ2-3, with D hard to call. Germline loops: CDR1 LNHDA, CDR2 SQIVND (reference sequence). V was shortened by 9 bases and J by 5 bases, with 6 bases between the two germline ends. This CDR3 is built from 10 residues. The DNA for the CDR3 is TGTGCCAGCCTTGGAGATACGCAGTATTTT. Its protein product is CASLGDTQYF.

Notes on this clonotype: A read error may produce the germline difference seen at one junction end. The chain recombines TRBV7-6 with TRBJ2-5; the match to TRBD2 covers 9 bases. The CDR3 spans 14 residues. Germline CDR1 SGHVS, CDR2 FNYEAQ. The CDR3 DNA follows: TGTGCCGGCAGCTTTCAAAGCGGGGGGGAGACCCAGTACTTC. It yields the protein CAGSFQSGGETQYF.